Below are 30 T cell receptor beta chains sequenced from a single sample in a study of T cell responses to AZD1222 COVID-19 vaccine. Profiling relied on immunoSEQ multiplex PCR, and the TCRdb table lists in-frame clones only, not all of them. This sample has around 260,000 clones, with 93% found just once. This specimen was peripheral blood, taken on day 0 of AZD1222 vaccination. Receptors originate from an adult in good health.

This clone was seen just once. The chain uses TRBV5-4 and TRBJ2-7; TRBD1 might be the D (5 bases). CDR3 size: 13 residues. The V and J ends lost 5 bases and 2 bases respectively, with 11 bases between them. Germline V gene sequence: CDR1 SGHNT, CDR2 YYREEE (reference sequence). CDR3 sequence (DNA): TGTGCCAGCAGTTATGACAGAACCTACGAGCAGTACTTC. It is translated as CASSYDRTYEQYF.

The chain combines TRBV11-3 with TRBJ2-7; TRBD1 matches 9 bases. Trimming cost V 6 bases and J 2 bases; bases outside gene matches: 5. The CDR3 is made up of 14 amino acids. Per the germline V gene, CDR1 is SGHNT and CDR2 is YENEEA. CDR3 sequence (DNA): TGTGCCAGCAGTCCACAGGGGGCAACCTACGAGCAGTACTTC. Its protein is CASSPQGATYEQYF.

The V and J genes are TRBV2 and TRBJ2-7; 8 nucleotides align to TRBD1. Looked up from germline, CDR1 is SNHLY and CDR2 is FYNNEI. V shed 7 bases, J shed 1 base, and the junction held 3 bases outside the gene matches. The CDR3 has 13 residues. The CDR3 protein is CASNRDRSYEQYF. For the CDR3, the DNA is TGTGCCAGCAACCGGGACAGGTCCTACGAGCAGTACTTC.

The chain joins TRBV5-1 to TRBJ1-1, with 10 nucleotides matching TRBD1. The CDR3 runs 15 residues. Looked up from germline, CDR1 is SGHRS and CDR2 is YFSETQ. V was clipped by 3 bases and J by 1 base; unmatched bases: 3. CDR3 protein: CASSSTGGTNTEAFF. CDR3 nucleotide sequence: TGCGCCAGCAGCTCGACAGGGGGCACGAACACTGAAGCTTTCTTT.

The V and J genes are TRBV19 and TRBJ1-2; 8 bases fit TRBD1. The CDR3 runs 14 residues. V was clipped by 6 bases and J by 3 bases; unmatched bases: 6. The germline V gene encodes CDR1 LNHDA and CDR2 SQIVND (reference sequence). CDR3 protein: CASRIRGLDYGYTF. The DNA for the CDR3 is TGTGCCAGTAGGATCAGGGGGCTTGACTATGGCTACACCTTC.

The chain recombines TRBV28 with TRBJ1-2; D is unresolved. Germline values: CDR1 MDHEN, CDR2 SYDVKM. There are 12 residues in the CDR3. V was clipped by 3 bases and J by 8 bases, with 10 bases between them. CDR3 residues: CASSLPPGGYTF. The DNA for the CDR3 is TGTGCCAGCAGTTTGCCCCCGGGAGGCTACACCTTC.

This chain uses TRBV28 with TRBJ1-4; D perhaps matches TRBD1 (5 bases). The CDR3 has 14 amino acids. The germline V gene has CDR1 MDHEN and CDR2 SYDVKM. Trimming pared 6 bases from V and 7 bases from J, leaving 15 bases between. In DNA, the CDR3 is TGTGCCAGCAGCCCGGGACCGCAGAGTGAAAAACTGTTTTTT. Translation gives CASSPGPQSEKLFF. Using reference TRBV28 and TRBJ1-4 for the parts outside the CDR3, the full variable domain is DVKVTQSSRYLVKRTGEKVFLECVQDMDHENMFWYRQDPGLGLRLIYFSYDVKMKEKGDIPEGYSVSREKKERFSLILESASTNQTSMYLCASSPGPQSEKLFFGSGTQLSVL.

The chain uses TRBV6-5 and TRBJ1-3; D possibly corresponds to TRBD1 (5 bases). Deletions cut 7 bases from V and 9 bases from J, with 16 bases between. Germline loops: CDR1 MNHEY, CDR2 SVGAGI. The CDR3 covers 13 residues. The DNA of the CDR3 is TGTGCCAGCACCACAGGTCTTGGAGGCACCATATATTTT. The encoded protein is CASTTGLGGTIYF.

V gene TRBV11-2 combines with J gene TRBJ1-2; no clear D. The CDR3 runs to 13 residues. In germline, CDR1 is SGHAT, CDR2 FQNNGV. The germline V and J ends were trimmed by 0 bases and 8 bases, with 10 bases remaining between them. CDR3 sequence reads: CASSLERNLGYTF. The DNA of the CDR3 is TGTGCCAGCAGCTTAGAACGGAACCTAGGCTACACCTTC. Together with reference TRBV11-2 and TRBJ1-2, the CDR3 gives the full variable domain: EAGVAQSPRYKIIEKRQSVAFWCNPISGHATLYWYQQILGQGPKLLIQFQNNGVVDDSQLPKDRFSAERLKGVDSTLKIQPAKLEDSAVYLCASSLERNLGYTFGSGTRLTVV.

The genes are TRBV28 and TRBJ2-7; D is unresolved. Between the trimmed V and J ends, which lost 3 bases and 2 bases, there was a span of 8 bases. The CDR3 runs 13 residues. Per germline, CDR1 MDHEN and CDR2 SYDVKM. The CDR3: CASSFPTAYEQYF. In DNA form, the CDR3 reads TGTGCCAGCAGTTTCCCCACAGCCTACGAGCAGTACTTC.

V gene TRBV13 combines with J gene TRBJ1-2, with a weak D call TRBD1 (5 bases). Between the trimmed V and J ends, which lost 5 bases and 4 bases, there was a span of 17 bases. Germline CDR1 PRHDT, CDR2 FYEKMQ (reference sequence). This CDR3 comprises 15 residues. The CDR3 bases are TGTGCCAGCAGCCCCCGGGACTTTGAGACCTATGGCTACACCTTC. Encoded protein: CASSPRDFETYGYTF.

The V gene is TRBV12-3 or TRBV12-4, the J gene TRBJ1-5, with D unclear. The CDR3 covers 13 residues. Trimming cost V 5 bases and J 6 bases, with 11 bases left between them. The CDR3 sequence is CASSPFRRQPQHF. DNA of the CDR3: TGTGCCAGCAGTCCATTCAGGCGTCAGCCCCAGCATTTT.

The chain employs TRBV27 and TRBJ2-1, with TRBD2 matching 7 bases. CDR3 size: 15 residues. The V gene's germline CDR1 is MNHEY and CDR2 SMNVEV (reference sequence). With 3 bases clipped from V and 4 bases from J, the junction kept 6 bases outside the gene matches. CDR3 region: CASSLVLAEYNEQFF. In DNA, the CDR3 is TGTGCCAGCAGTTTGGTCCTAGCGGAGTACAATGAGCAGTTCTTC.

This clone has just one count. The rearrangement uses TRBV27 and TRBJ2-7, with a weak D call TRBD2 (6 bases). Germline-derived CDR1 and CDR2 are MNHEY and SMNVEV (reference sequence). This CDR3 contains 15 residues. The V gene lost 6 bases and the J gene lost 2 bases, with 17 bases spanning the gap. CDR3 region: CASSWAGRQTYEQYF. Here the CDR3 DNA reads TGTGCCAGCAGCTGGGCGGGGCGGCAGACCTACGAGCAGTACTTC.

The chain has TRBV6-1 and TRBJ2-7; no clear D. Germline-derived CDR1 and CDR2 are MNHNS and SASEGT. CDR3 length equals 13 residues. Trimming took 2 bases from V and 5 from J, leaving 10 bases between them. CDR3 region: CASSERRHDEQYF. The CDR3 DNA is TGTGCCAGCAGTGAAAGAAGGCACGACGAGCAGTACTTC.

This clone has just one count. The chain is built from TRBV10-3 and TRBJ1-3; maybe TRBD1 (6 bases). Looked up from germline, CDR1 is ENHRY and CDR2 is SYGVKD. The CDR3 covers 14 residues. V lost 10 bases to trimming and J lost 0 bases, with 13 bases between them. In nucleotides, the CDR3 is TGTGCCACCGTACAGGGCCCCTCTGGAAACACCATATATTTT. Its translation is CATVQGPSGNTIYF.

The chain joins TRBV2 to TRBJ1-4, with 12 nucleotides matching TRBD1. This CDR3 comprises 15 residues. The trim removed 6 bases at V and 7 bases at J, leaving 6 bases unmatched. Germline values: CDR1 SNHLY, CDR2 FYNNEI. The CDR3 is CASRGDRGRTEKLFF. The CDR3 DNA reads TGTGCCAGCAGGGGGGACAGGGGGCGCACTGAAAAACTGTTTTTT.

As DNA, the CDR3 is TGCGCCAGCAGCGCCACCGGGACTAGAGACTACGAGCAGTACTTC. Translated, it gives CASSATGTRDYEQYF. The chain is built from TRBV4-1 and TRBJ2-7; 8 bases line up with TRBD2. The V segment lost 5 bases and the J segment 3 bases; nucleotides outside the gene matches: 9. The CDR3 extends over 15 amino acids. The germline gives CDR1 MGHRA, CDR2 YSYEKL.

The rearrangement uses TRBV28 and TRBJ1-5; 8 nucleotides align to TRBD1. The length of the CDR3 is 15 residues. Germline CDR1 MDHEN, CDR2 SYDVKM. The V and J ends lost 6 bases and 6 bases, in that order; junction bases with no gene match: 10. CDR3: CASSSGAGGPQPQHF. CDR3 coding DNA: TGTGCCAGCAGCTCCGGGGCAGGGGGCCCTCAGCCCCAGCATTTT.

The chain links TRBV7-3 to TRBJ2-5; D is uncertain. Trimming left V 1 base short and J 3 bases short, with 15 bases between. The length of the CDR3 is 16 residues. Germline CDR1 SGHTA, CDR2 FQGTGA. As DNA, the CDR3 is TGTGCCAGCAGCTTAAACTCGTCCAAAACCAAAGAGACCCAGTACTTC. Protein product: CASSLNSSKTKETQYF.

The CDR3 spells CASKGRSGGYTF. CDR3 in DNA: TGTGCCAGCAAAGGGCGGTCGGGAGGCTACACCTTC. The chain links TRBV11-2 to TRBJ1-2; D unresolved. The germline V gene has CDR1 SGHAT and CDR2 FQNNGV. The CDR3 is 12 residues long. The V end was cut by 7 bases, the J end by 8 bases, with 14 bases between.

V usage is TRBV6-5 and J usage is TRBJ1-2; maybe TRBD1 (6 bases). The germline gives CDR1 MNHEY, CDR2 SVGAGI. The ends were cut back, 9 bases at V and 3 bases at J, with 17 bases in the middle. CDR3 length equals 14 residues. The CDR3 region is CASQRGGTDYGYTF. The CDR3 nucleotides read TGTGCCAGTCAAAGGGGGGGTACGGACTATGGCTACACCTTC.

This clone was seen a single time. This chain joins TRBV4-3 and TRBJ1-1; D is perhaps TRBD1 (5 bases). V dropped 3 bases and J dropped 7 bases, with 24 bases sitting between them. The CDR3 has 17 amino acids. Germline CDR1 LGHNA, CDR2 YSLEER. The DNA for the CDR3 is TGCGCCAGCAGCCAGAGTCCGGGACGCCGGGAGGATAATGAAGCTTTCTTT. Its translation is CASSQSPGRREDNEAFF.

The gene calls are TRBV6-5 and TRBJ1-1; 7 bases agree with TRBD1. Unmatched junction bases numbered 8, after V lost 6 bases and J lost 1 base. The germline V gene encodes CDR1 MNHEY and CDR2 SVGAGI. The CDR3 length is 15 residues. The CDR3 is CASSWGGGQNTEAFF. The CDR3 region has the DNA TGTGCCAGCAGCTGGGGAGGGGGCCAGAACACTGAAGCTTTCTTT.

J is TRBJ2-7 and V is TRBV2, with 8 bases lining up with TRBD1. V gave up 8 bases and J gave up 2 bases; unmatched junction bases: 5. The CDR3 has 13 residues. Germline-derived CDR1 and CDR2 are SNHLY and FYNNEI. This CDR3 reads CASFTGGTYEQYF. The CDR3 nucleotides are TGTGCCAGCTTTACAGGGGGGACCTACGAGCAGTACTTC.

The V gene is TRBV5-1, the J gene TRBJ2-3; no clear D gene. Per the germline V gene, CDR1 is SGHRS and CDR2 is YFSETQ. The length of the CDR3 is 11 residues. V shed 5 bases and J shed 6 bases, with 7 bases lying between them. CDR3 sequence: CASSKGDTQYF. The CDR3, as DNA: TGCGCCAGCAGTAAAGGGGATACGCAGTATTTT.

The CDR3 coding sequence is TGTGCCAGTAGTCTGCGGACAGGGGGCGGGGGCTACACCTTC. Amino acid sequence: CASSLRTGGGGYTF. The chain employs TRBV19 and TRBJ1-2; 11 bases are shared with TRBD1. From germline, CDR1 is LNHDA and CDR2 SQIVND (reference sequence). This CDR3 comprises 14 residues. The V segment lost 5 bases and the J segment 8 bases; nucleotides outside the gene matches: 7.

The chain carries TRBV2 and TRBJ2-5; the D gene is possibly TRBD2 (6 bases). CDR3 size: 12 residues. Germline-derived CDR1 and CDR2 are SNHLY and FYNNEI. V lost 7 bases to trimming and J lost 1 base, with 7 bases between them. CDR3 loop: CASNSGQETQYF. The CDR3 nucleotides are TGTGCCAGCAATAGCGGCCAAGAGACCCAGTACTTC.

The chain is built from TRBV28 and TRBJ2-7; tentatively, D is TRBD1 or TRBD2 (5 bases each). CDR1 is MDHEN, CDR2 SYDVKM, per germline. There are 12 residues in the CDR3. V lost 10 bases, J lost 7 bases, and 17 bases lay in between. The CDR3, as DNA: TGTGCCACTTGGGGACGCCAGGGAGAGCAGTACTTC. Protein product: CATWGRQGEQYF.

The chain recombines TRBV15 with TRBJ1-3; D ambiguous. Per germline, CDR1 LNHNV and CDR2 YYDKDF (reference sequence). The length of the CDR3 is 15 residues. The V end was cut by 6 bases, the J end by 0 bases, with 12 bases between. This CDR3 is CATRGRRISGNTIYF. CDR3 coding DNA: TGTGCCACCAGAGGCAGGCGGATCTCTGGAAACACCATATATTTT.